The 13 T cell receptor beta chains reported below all come from one sample, sequenced in a study of cytomegalovirus exposure and HLA in healthy donors. PCR was performed using 60 Vbeta and 13 Jbeta primers. Produced via immunoSEQ multiplex PCR; TCRdb's table is partial and in-frame only. The listing contains some 150,000 clones. Input material: PBMCs. The origin of the receptors is a woman between 18 and 30 years old in good health and CMV-seropositive.

This rearrangement joins TRBV7-8 to TRBJ2-1; tentative D call: TRBD2 (7 bases). CDR1 and CDR2 (germline): SGHVS, FQNEAQ. V was pared by 1 base and J by 7 bases, with 11 bases between. The CDR3 spans 14 residues. CDR3 nucleotides: TGTGCCAGCAGCTTAGAAGGGGGGGTGAATGAGCAGTTCTTC. This sequence encodes CASSLEGGVNEQFF.

On this clone itself: Different DNA sequences within this sample yield the same CDR3. This chain links TRBV6-5 with TRBJ2-7; tentative D call: TRBD1 (6 bases). CDR1 and CDR2 (germline): MNHEY, SVGAGI. The V end was cut by 6 bases, the J end by 7 bases, with 22 bases between. This CDR3 has 15 residues. CDR3 region: CASSSTGSSRGEQYF. The CDR3 coding sequence is TGTGCCAGCAGCAGCACCGGGTCCTCCAGGGGAGAGCAGTACTTC.

The chain employs TRBV6-5 and TRBJ2-2; TRBD2 aligns across 7 bases. The CDR3 totals 12 residues. Trimming removed 9 bases from V and 6 bases from J; junction bases left unmatched: 4. CDR1 and CDR2 from the germline V gene are MNHEY and SVGAGI. In DNA form, the CDR3 reads TGTGCCAGTGAGGCGGGAGCCGGGGAGCTGTTTTTT. The encoded protein is CASEAGAGELFF.

The rearrangement links TRBV18 to TRBJ2-5; 9 bases agree with TRBD2. The CDR3 runs 17 residues. The germline CDR1 and CDR2 sequences are KGHSH and LQKENI. Unmatched junction bases numbered 15, after V lost 6 bases and J lost 4 bases. The CDR3 coding sequence is TGTGCCAGCTCTCACGAGGGACTAGCCGGGGCGAGAGAGACCCAGTACTTC. Translated, it gives CASSHEGLAGARETQYF.

The rearrangement joins TRBV7-2 to TRBJ2-7, with a weak D call TRBD2 (7 bases). Trimming stripped 5 bases from V and 6 bases from J, with 20 bases between. Germline V gene lookup returns CDR1 SGHTA and CDR2 FQGNSA. The CDR3 covers 15 residues. CDR3 in DNA: TGTGCCAGCAGCCGAGACGGCGGGGGCCTGGGCGAGCAGTACTTC. Translated: CASSRDGGGLGEQYF. Combining the CDR3 with reference TRBV7-2 and TRBJ2-7 gives the whole variable domain GAGVSQSPSNKVTEKGKDVELRCDPISGHTALYWYRQSLGQGLEFLIYFQGNSAPDKSGLPSDRFSAERTGGSVSTLTIQRTQQEDSAVYLCASSRDGGGLGEQYFGPGTRLTVT.

The V call is TRBV7-9, the J call TRBJ2-3, with a tentative D call TRBD1 (6 bases). Germline loops: CDR1 SEHNR, CDR2 FQNEAQ (reference sequence). The CDR3 runs 15 residues. Deletions cut 4 bases from V and 3 bases from J, with 14 bases between. The DNA for the CDR3 is TGTGCCAGCAGCTCGGTACAGGGTCGAACAGATACGCAGTATTTT. Protein product: CASSSVQGRTDTQYF.

The chain has TRBV6-6 and TRBJ1-4; D not certain. The CDR3 sequence is 14 residues long. Germline-derived CDR1 and CDR2 are MNHNY and SVGAGI (reference sequence). The ends were cut back, 2 bases at V and 7 bases at J, with 11 bases in the middle. CDR3: CASSYPRLGEKLFF. The CDR3 DNA reads TGTGCCAGCAGTTACCCACGACTCGGTGAAAAACTGTTTTTT.

This chain uses TRBV5-1 with TRBJ2-5; 7 nucleotides agree with TRBD1. Per the germline V gene, CDR1 is SGHRS and CDR2 is YFSETQ. Unmatched junction bases numbered 4, after V lost 4 bases and J lost 1 base. This CDR3 has 14 residues. CDR3 in amino acids: CASSPGTAQETQYF. The CDR3 bases are TGCGCCAGCAGCCCCGGGACAGCCCAAGAGACCCAGTACTTC.

This rearrangement joins TRBV7-2 to TRBJ2-5; D might be TRBD1 (5 bases). The DNA matches TRBJ2-7 better at its end, which makes the J call doubtful. The CDR3 spans 13 residues. Germline CDR1 reads SGHTA; CDR2 reads FQGNSA. The CDR3 sequence: CASSPQGTYEQYF. The CDR3 DNA is TGTGCCAGCAGCCCCCAGGGAACCTACGAGCAGTACTTC.

The V call is TRBV4-1, the J call TRBJ2-7, with D possibly TRBD2 on 7 matching bases. The V end was cut by 0 bases, the J end by 2 bases, with 14 bases between. The CDR3 has 16 residues. Germline V gives CDR1 MGHRA, CDR2 YSYEKL. In nucleotides, the CDR3 is TGCGCCAGCAGCCAAGATGGCGGGGGCCCGACCTACGAGCAGTACTTC. This codes for CASSQDGGGPTYEQYF.

V is TRBV12-5 and J is TRBJ1-5; 8 bases are a match to TRBD1. Germline assignment: CDR1 LGHNT and CDR2 FRNRAP. CDR3 length equals 14 residues. J gave up 2 bases and V 4 bases, and 1 base lay outside the gene matches. CDR3: CASGSGGGNQPQHF. The DNA of the CDR3 is TGTGCTAGTGGTTCAGGGGGCGGCAATCAGCCCCAGCATTTT.

This chain uses TRBV5-8 with TRBJ1-3; D uncertain. The CDR3 is made up of 12 amino acids. Trimming took off 2 bases at V and 8 bases at J, with 8 bases between the two ends. CDR1 SGHTS and CDR2 YDEGEE come from the germline V gene. The CDR3 loop reads CASSLSGHTIYF. The CDR3 DNA reads TGTGCCAGCAGCTTAAGTGGCCACACCATATATTTT.

The V gene is TRBV7-6, the J gene TRBJ1-2; D not resolved. Germline values: CDR1 SGHVS, CDR2 FNYEAQ. Trimming cost V 5 bases and J 4 bases, with 17 bases left between them. There are 15 residues in the CDR3. The CDR3 region is CASSPGSPYVYGYTF. The DNA of the CDR3 is TGTGCCAGCAGCCCCGGGAGTCCCTATGTCTATGGCTACACCTTC. The full variable domain, its missing parts supplied by reference TRBV7-6 and TRBJ1-2, is GAGVSQSPRYKVTKRGQDVALRCDPISGHVSLYWYRQALGQGPEFLTYFNYEAQQDKSGLPNDRFSAERPEGSISTLTIQRTEQRDSAMYRCASSPGSPYVYGYTFGSGTRLTVV.